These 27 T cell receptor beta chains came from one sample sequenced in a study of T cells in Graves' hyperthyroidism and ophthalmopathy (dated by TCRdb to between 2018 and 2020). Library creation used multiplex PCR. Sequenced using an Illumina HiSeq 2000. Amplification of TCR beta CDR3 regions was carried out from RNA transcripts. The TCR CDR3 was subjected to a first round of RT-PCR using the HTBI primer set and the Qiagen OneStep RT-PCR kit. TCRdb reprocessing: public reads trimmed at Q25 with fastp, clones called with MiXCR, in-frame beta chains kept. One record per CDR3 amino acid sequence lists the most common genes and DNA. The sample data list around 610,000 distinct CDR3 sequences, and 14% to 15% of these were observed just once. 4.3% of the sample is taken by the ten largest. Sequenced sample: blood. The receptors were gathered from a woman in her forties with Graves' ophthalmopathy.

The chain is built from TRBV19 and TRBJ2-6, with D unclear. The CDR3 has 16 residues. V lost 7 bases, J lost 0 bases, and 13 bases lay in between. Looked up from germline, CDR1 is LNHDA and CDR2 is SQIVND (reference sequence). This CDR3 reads CASNRQQSSGANVLTF. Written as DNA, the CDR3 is TGTGCCAGTAATCGTCAGCAGAGCTCTGGGGCCAACGTCCTGACTTTC.

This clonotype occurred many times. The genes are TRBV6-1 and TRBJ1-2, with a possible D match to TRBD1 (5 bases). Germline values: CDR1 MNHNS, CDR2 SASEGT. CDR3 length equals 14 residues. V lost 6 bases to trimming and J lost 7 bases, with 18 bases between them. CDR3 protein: CASRIPGLLGGYTF. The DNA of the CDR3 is TGTGCCAGCAGGATACCGGGACTACTAGGTGGCTACACCTTC.

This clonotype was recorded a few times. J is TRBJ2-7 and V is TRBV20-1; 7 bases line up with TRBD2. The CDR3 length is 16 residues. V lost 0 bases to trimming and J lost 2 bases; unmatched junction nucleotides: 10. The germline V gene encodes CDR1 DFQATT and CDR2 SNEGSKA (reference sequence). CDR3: CSARDSGLGLAYEQYF. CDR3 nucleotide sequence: TGCAGTGCTAGAGACAGTGGACTAGGATTAGCCTACGAGCAGTACTTC.

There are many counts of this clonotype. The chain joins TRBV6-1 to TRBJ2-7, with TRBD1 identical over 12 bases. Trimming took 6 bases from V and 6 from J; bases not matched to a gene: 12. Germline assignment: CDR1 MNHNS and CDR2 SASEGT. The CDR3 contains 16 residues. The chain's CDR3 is CASSVPGQGALGEQYF. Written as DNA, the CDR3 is TGTGCCAGCAGCGTACCGGGACAGGGGGCTTTGGGCGAGCAGTACTTC.

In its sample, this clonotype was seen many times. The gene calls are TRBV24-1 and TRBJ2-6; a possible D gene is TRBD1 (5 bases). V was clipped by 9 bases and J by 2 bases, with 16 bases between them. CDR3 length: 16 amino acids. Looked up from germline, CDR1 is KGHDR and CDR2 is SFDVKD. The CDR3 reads CATSGQGTAGANVLTF. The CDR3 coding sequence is TGTGCCACCTCCGGCCAGGGTACAGCTGGGGCCAACGTCCTGACTTTC.

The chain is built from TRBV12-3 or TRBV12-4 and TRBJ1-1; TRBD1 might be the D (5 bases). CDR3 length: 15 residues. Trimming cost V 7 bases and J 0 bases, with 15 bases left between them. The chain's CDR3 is CASTHLEGLNTEAFF. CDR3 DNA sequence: TGTGCCAGCACTCACTTGGAGGGGTTGAACACTGAAGCTTTCTTT.

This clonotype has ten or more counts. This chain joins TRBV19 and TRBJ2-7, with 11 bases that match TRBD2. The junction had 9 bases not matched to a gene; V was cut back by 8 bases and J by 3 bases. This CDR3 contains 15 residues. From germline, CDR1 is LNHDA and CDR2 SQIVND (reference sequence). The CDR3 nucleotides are TGTGCCAGTTCACTACTAGCGGGAGTTGTCTACGAGCAGTACTTC. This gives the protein CASSLLAGVVYEQYF.

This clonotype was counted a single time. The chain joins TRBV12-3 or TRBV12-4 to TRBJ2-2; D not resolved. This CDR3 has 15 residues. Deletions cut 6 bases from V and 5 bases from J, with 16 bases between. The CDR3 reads CASSFIRVTTGELFF. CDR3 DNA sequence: TGTGCCAGCAGCTTCATCCGGGTCACGACCGGGGAGCTGTTTTTT.

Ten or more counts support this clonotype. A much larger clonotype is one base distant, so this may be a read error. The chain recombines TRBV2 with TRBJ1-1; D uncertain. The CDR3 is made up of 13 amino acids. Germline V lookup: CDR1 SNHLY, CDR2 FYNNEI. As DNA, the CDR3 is TGTGCCAGCAGTGTACAGAGTAGCACTGAAGCTTCCTTT. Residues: CASSVQSSTEASF.

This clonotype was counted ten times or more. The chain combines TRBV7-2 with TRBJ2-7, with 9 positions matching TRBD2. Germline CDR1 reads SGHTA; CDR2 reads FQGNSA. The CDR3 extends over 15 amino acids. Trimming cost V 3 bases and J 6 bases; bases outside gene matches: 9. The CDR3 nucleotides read TGTGCCAGCAGCTTGGGGTCTAGCGGGACCTTCGAGCAGTACTTC. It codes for CASSLGSSGTFEQYF.

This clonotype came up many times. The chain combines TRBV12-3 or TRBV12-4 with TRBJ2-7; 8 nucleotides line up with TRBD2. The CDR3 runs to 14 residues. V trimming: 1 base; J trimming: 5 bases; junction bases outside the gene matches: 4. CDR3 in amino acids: CASSLGPLADEQYF. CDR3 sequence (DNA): TGTGCCAGCAGTTTAGGCCCACTAGCGGACGAGCAGTACTTC.

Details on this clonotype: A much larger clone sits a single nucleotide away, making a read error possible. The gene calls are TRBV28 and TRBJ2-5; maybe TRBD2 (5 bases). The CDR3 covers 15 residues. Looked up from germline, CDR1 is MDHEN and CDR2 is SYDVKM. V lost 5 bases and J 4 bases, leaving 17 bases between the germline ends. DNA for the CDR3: TGTGCCAGCAGTACGAGACTAAGGGTAGGAGAGACCCAGTACTTC. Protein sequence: CASSTRLRVGETQYF.

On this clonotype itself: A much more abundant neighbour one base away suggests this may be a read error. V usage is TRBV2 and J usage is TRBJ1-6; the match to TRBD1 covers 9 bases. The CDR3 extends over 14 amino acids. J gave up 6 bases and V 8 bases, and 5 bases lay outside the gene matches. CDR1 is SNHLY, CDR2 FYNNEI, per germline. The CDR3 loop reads CASATDRGNSPLHF. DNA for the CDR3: TGTGCCAGCGCTACGGACAGGGGTAATTCACCCCTCCACTTT.

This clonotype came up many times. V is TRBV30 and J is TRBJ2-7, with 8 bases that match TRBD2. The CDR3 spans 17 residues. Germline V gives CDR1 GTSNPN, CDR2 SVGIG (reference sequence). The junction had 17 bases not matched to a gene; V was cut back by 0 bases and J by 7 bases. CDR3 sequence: CAWSVRWIPAGDGEQYF. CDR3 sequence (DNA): TGTGCCTGGAGTGTACGCTGGATCCCAGCGGGAGATGGGGAGCAGTACTTC.

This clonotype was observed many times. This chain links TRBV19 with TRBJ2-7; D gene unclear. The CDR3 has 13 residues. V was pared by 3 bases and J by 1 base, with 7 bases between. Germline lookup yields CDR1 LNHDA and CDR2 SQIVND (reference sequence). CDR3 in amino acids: CASSMTQSYEQYF. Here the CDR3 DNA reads TGTGCCAGTAGTATGACACAATCCTACGAGCAGTACTTC.

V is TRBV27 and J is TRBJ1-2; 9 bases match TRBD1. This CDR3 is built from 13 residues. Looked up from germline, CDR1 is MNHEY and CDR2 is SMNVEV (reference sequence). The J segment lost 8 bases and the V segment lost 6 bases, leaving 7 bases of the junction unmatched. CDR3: CASSSRTGAGYTF. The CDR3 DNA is TGTGCCAGCAGCTCCCGGACAGGGGCGGGCTACACCTTC.

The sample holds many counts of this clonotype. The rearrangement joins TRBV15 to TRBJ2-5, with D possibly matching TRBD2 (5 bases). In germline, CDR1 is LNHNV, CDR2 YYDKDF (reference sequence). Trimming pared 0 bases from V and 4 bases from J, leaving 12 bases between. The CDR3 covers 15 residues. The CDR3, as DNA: TGTGCCACCAGCAGAGATCGGGGAAGAGGAGAGACCCAGTACTTC. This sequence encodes CATSRDRGRGETQYF.

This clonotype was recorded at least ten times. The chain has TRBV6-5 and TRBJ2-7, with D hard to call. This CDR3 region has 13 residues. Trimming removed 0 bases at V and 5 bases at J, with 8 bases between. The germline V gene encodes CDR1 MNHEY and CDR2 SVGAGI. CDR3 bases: TGTGCCAGCAGTTACTCGAACGGCGACGAGCAGTACTTC. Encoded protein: CASSYSNGDEQYF.

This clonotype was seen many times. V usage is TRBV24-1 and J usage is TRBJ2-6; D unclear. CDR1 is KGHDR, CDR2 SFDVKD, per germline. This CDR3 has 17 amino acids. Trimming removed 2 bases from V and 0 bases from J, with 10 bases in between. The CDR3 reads CATSDSRGSSGANVLTF. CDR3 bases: TGTGCCACCAGTGATTCCCGCGGTTCCTCTGGGGCCAACGTCCTGACTTTC.

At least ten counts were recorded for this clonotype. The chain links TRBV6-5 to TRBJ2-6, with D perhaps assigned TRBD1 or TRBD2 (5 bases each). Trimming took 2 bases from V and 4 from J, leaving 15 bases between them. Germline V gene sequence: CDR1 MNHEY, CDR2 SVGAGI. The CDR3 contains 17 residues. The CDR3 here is CASSYGTPTSGANVLTF. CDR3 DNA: TGTGCCAGCAGTTACGGGACGCCCACTTCCGGGGCCAACGTCCTGACTTTC.

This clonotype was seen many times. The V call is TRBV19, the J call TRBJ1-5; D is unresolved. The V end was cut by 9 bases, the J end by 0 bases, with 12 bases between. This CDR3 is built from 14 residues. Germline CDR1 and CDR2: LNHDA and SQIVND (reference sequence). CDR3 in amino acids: CASCSRNSNQPQHF. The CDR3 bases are TGTGCCAGCTGCTCGAGGAATAGCAATCAGCCCCAGCATTTT.

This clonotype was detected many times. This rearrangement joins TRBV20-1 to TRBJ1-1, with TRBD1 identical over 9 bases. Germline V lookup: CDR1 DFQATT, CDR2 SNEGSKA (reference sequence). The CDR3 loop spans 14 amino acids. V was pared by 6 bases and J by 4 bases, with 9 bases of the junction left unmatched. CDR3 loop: CSARPGTGFTEAFF. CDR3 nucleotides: TGCAGTGCCCGTCCCGGGACAGGGTTCACTGAAGCTTTCTTT.

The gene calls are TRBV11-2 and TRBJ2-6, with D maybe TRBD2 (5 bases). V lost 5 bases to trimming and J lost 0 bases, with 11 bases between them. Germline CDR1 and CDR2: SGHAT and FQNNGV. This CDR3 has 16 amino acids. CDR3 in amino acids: CASSPGRDSGANVLTF. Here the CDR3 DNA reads TGTGCCAGCAGCCCCGGACGGGACTCTGGGGCCAACGTCCTGACTTTC.

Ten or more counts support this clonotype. The CDR3 DNA reads TGCAGTGCTATTACAGTCTATAGCAATCAGCCCCAGCATTTT. It encodes CSAITVYSNQPQHF. This sequence joins TRBV20-1 and TRBJ1-5; D remains unclear. V lost 4 bases to trimming and J lost 0 bases, with 10 bases between them. Germline values: CDR1 DFQATT, CDR2 SNEGSKA (reference sequence). This CDR3 contains 14 residues.

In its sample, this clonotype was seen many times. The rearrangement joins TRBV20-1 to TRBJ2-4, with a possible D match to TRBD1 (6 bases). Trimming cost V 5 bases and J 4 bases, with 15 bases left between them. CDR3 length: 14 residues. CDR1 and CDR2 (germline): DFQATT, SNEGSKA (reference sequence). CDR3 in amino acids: CSAPIRQGKNIQYF. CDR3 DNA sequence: TGCAGTGCTCCGATTCGGCAGGGGAAAAACATTCAGTACTTC.

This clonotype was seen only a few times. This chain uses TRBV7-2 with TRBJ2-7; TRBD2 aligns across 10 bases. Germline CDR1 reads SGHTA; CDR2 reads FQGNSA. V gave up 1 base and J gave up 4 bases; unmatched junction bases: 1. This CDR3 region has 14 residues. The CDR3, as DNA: TGTGCCAGCAGCTTAGTGACTAGCGGGTACGAGCAGTACTTC. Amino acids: CASSLVTSGYEQYF.

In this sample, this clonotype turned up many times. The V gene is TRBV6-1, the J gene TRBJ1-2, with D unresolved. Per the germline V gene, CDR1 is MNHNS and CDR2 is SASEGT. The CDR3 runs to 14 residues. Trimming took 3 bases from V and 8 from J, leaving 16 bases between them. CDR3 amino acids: CASSDPWTSSGYTF. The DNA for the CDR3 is TGTGCCAGCAGTGATCCGTGGACCAGCAGCGGCTACACCTTC.